These 9 T cell receptor beta chains originate from one sample sequenced in a study of CD4 T cells in relation to SARS-CoV-2 and coronaviruses. Method: immunoSEQ multiplex PCR; TCRdb's copy keeps in-frame clones and lacks some. The data contain tens of thousands of clones, over 60% of them singletons. Unexposed donor CD4+ T cells date from about 2011-2018, before the COVID-19 pandemic. The cells were cultured for over eight days before CD4+ T cells were isolated. These receptors' antigens are unknown. Sequenced material: CD4+ T cells from PBMCs, cultured in vitro. The receptor set was obtained from a human donor in good health.

This rearrangement joins TRBV27 to TRBJ2-3; 8 bases align to TRBD1. Germline V gene sequence: CDR1 MNHEY, CDR2 SMNVEV (reference sequence). The CDR3 totals 16 residues. V was clipped by 6 bases and J by 5 bases; unmatched bases: 13. The CDR3 coding sequence is TGTGCCAGCAGACATACCGGGACAGGAGTTTTAGATACGCAGTATTTT. As protein: CASRHTGTGVLDTQYF.

V usage is TRBV3-1 (or the pseudogene TRBV3-2) and J usage is TRBJ2-4, with D perhaps being TRBD1 or TRBD2 (5 bases each). The CDR3 covers 17 residues. V was cut by 3 bases and J by 0 bases, with 15 bases left in between. Germline V CDR1 and CDR2: LGHDT, YNNKEL (reference sequence). The CDR3 is CASSHLRGSLAKNIQYF. CDR3 coding DNA: TGTGCCAGCAGCCACCTCCGGGGCAGTCTAGCCAAAAACATTCAGTACTTC.

This clone has only one observation. The V and J genes are TRBV9 and TRBJ2-1, with 7 bases lining up with TRBD2. The ends lost 0 bases at V and 7 bases at J; junction bases unmatched: 13. Germline V gene data show CDR1 as SGDLS and CDR2 as YYNGEE. The CDR3 contains 17 residues. The CDR3 DNA sequence: TGTGCCAGCAGCGTAGAAGGAGCGGGGAAGAGTTGGAATGAGCAGTTCTTC. Translated: CASSVEGAGKSWNEQFF.

The chain links TRBV7-9 to TRBJ2-3, with D hard to call. V was cut by 5 bases and J by 5 bases, with 8 bases left in between. This CDR3 spans 12 amino acids. Germline V lookup: CDR1 SEHNR, CDR2 FQNEAQ (reference sequence). The CDR3 protein is CASSLELDTQYF. CDR3 nucleotides: TGTGCCAGCAGCCTCGAACTAGATACGCAGTATTTT.

The chain employs TRBV10-3 and TRBJ2-3; TRBD2 is a possible D gene (6 bases). The V end was cut by 6 bases, the J end by 3 bases, with 16 bases between. This CDR3 spans 15 amino acids. Germline V CDR1 and CDR2: ENHRY, SYGVKD. The CDR3 DNA is TGTGCCATCAGCCCGGGGGACTGGAAAACAGATACGCAGTATTTT. It yields the protein CAISPGDWKTDTQYF.

In this sample, this clone turned up once. The CDR3 here is CAGVNTEAFF. CDR3 coding DNA: TGTGCCGGAGTGAACACTGAAGCTTTCTTT. J is TRBJ1-1 and V is TRBV30; no firm D call. This CDR3 contains 10 residues. The ends were cut back, 8 bases at V and 0 bases at J, with 4 bases in the middle. Germline lookup yields CDR1 GTSNPN and CDR2 SVGIG (reference sequence). Combining the CDR3 with reference TRBV30 and TRBJ1-1 gives the whole variable domain SQTIHQWPATLVQPVGSPLSLECTVEGTSNPNLYWYRQAAGRGLQLLFYSVGIGQISSEVPQNLSASRPQDRQFILSSKKLLLSDSGFYLCAGVNTEAFFGQGTRLTVV.

The CDR3: CASKLGDSGNTIYF. The CDR3 DNA follows: TGTGCCAGCAAACTCGGGGACAGTGGAAACACCATATATTTT. The V gene is TRBV6-5, the J gene TRBJ1-3; TRBD1 matches at 7 bases. The CDR3 runs to 14 residues. The V and J ends lost 7 bases and 3 bases, in that order; junction bases with no gene match: 6. The germline V gene encodes CDR1 MNHEY and CDR2 SVGAGI.

This chain uses TRBV6-5 with TRBJ2-5; TRBD2 agrees at 12 bases. The junction had 6 bases not matched to a gene; V was cut back by 5 bases and J by 5 bases. This CDR3 is 15 amino acids long. The germline CDR1 and CDR2 sequences are MNHEY and SVGAGI. In nucleotides, the CDR3 is TGTGCCAGCAGTAGACTAGCGGGAGTGGGGGAGACCCAGTACTTC. Amino acids: CASSRLAGVGETQYF.

This chain joins TRBV24-1 and TRBJ2-1; 12 bases map to TRBD2. Trimming at V came to 3 bases and at J to 7 bases, leaving 6 bases not matched to a gene. This CDR3 is built from 16 residues. Germline CDR1 reads KGHDR; CDR2 reads SFDVKD. CDR3 nucleotide sequence: TGTGCCACCAGTGATGGGGGACTAGCGGGTCGGAATGAGCAGTTCTTC. Translated: CATSDGGLAGRNEQFF.